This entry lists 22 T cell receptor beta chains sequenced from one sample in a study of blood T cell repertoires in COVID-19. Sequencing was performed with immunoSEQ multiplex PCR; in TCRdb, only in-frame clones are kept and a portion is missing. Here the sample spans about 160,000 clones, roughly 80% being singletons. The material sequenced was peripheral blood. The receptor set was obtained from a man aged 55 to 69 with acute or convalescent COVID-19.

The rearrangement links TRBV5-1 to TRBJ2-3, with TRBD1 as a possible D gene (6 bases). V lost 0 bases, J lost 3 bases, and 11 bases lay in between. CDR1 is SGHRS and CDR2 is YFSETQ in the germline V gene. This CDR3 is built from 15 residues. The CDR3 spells CASSLGDRRTDTQYF. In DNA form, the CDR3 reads TGCGCCAGCAGCTTGGGTGACAGGAGGACAGATACGCAGTATTTT.

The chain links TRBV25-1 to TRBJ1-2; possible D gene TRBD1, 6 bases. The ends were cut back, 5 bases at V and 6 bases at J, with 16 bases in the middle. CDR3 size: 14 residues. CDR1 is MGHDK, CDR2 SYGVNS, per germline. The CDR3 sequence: CASSIASGGNGYTF. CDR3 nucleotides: TGTGCCAGCAGTATTGCCTCGGGGGGCAATGGCTACACCTTC.

CDR3 sequence: CASSPRQGVTGELFF. Written as DNA, the CDR3 is TGTGCCAGCTCACCGAGACAGGGGGTCACCGGGGAGCTGTTTTTT. The V and J genes are TRBV18 and TRBJ2-2, with 9 bases aligning to TRBD1. Germline V CDR1 and CDR2: KGHSH, LQKENI. J lost 4 bases, V lost 3 bases, and 3 bases had no gene match. This CDR3 has 15 residues.

The CDR3 DNA reads TGTGCCAGCAGTGTAGTGTCGGGTCTTCAGCCCCAGCATTTT. It specifies CASSVVSGLQPQHF. V and J are TRBV2 and TRBJ1-5; D uncertain. The CDR3 consists of 14 residues. V was shortened by 4 bases and J by 6 bases, with 13 bases between the two germline ends. Germline V gives CDR1 SNHLY, CDR2 FYNNEI. The entire variable domain, with the rest obtained from reference TRBV2 and TRBJ1-5, is as follows: EPEVTQTPSHQVTQMGQEVILRCVPISNHLYFYWYRQILGQKVEFLVSFYNNEISEKSEIFDDQFSVERPDGSNFTLKIRSTKLEDSAMYFCASSVVSGLQPQHFGDGTRLSIL.

In DNA, the CDR3 is TGTGCCAGCAGCTTTCGTCGGGGGGCCCCGGGTGAGCAGTTCTTC. Its protein product is CASSFRRGAPGEQFF. J is TRBJ2-1 and V is TRBV7-2, with TRBD2 as a possible D gene (7 bases). The V gene's germline CDR1 is SGHTA and CDR2 FQGNSA. This CDR3 has 15 residues. V dropped 3 bases and J dropped 9 bases, with 18 bases sitting between them.

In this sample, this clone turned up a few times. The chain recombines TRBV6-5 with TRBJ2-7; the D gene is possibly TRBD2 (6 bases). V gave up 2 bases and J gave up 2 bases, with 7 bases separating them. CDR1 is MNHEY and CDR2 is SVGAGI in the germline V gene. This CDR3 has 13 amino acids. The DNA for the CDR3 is TGTGCCAGCAGTTACCCGGGAGCCTACGAGCAGTACTTC. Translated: CASSYPGAYEQYF.

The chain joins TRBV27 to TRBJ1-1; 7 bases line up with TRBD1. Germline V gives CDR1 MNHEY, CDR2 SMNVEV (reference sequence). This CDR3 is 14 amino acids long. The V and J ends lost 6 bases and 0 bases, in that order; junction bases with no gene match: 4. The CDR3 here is CASSQTGLNTEAFF. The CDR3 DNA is TGTGCCAGCAGCCAGACAGGGCTGAACACTGAAGCTTTCTTT.

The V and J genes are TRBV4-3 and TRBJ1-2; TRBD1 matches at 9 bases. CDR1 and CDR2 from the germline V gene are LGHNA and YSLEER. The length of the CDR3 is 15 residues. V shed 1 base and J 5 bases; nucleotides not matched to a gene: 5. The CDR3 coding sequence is TGCGCCAGCAGCCAAGGCCCCGGGACAGGGTATGGCTACACCTTC. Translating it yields CASSQGPGTGYGYTF.

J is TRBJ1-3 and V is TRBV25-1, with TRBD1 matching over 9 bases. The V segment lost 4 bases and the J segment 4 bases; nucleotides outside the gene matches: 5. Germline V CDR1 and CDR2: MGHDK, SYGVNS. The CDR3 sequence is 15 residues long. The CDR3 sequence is CASSVQGAWGNTIYF. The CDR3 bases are TGTGCCAGCAGTGTACAGGGGGCGTGGGGAAACACCATATATTTT.

The CDR3 region has the DNA TGTGCCAGCAGCCGTCCGGGAGAAGTTACGCAGTATTTT. It is translated as CASSRPGEVTQYF. V gene TRBV3-1 (or the pseudogene TRBV3-2) combines with J gene TRBJ2-3; possibly TRBD2 for D (6 bases). Germline V gene data show CDR1 as LGHDT and CDR2 as YNNKEL (reference sequence). Trimming cost V 4 bases and J 8 bases, with 13 bases left between them. This CDR3 is 13 amino acids long.

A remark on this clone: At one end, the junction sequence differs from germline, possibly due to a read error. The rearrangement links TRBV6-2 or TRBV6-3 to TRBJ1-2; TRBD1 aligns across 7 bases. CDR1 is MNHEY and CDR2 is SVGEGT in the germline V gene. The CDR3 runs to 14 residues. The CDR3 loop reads CASSYGEPLGGADF. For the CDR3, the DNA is TGTGCCAGCAGTTATGGAGAGCCCTTAGGGGGCGCGGACTTC.

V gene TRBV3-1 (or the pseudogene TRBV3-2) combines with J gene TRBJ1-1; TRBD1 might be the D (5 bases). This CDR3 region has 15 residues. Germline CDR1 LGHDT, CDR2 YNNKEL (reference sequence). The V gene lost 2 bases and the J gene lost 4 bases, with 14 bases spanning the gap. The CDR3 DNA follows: TGTGCCAGCAGCCAATGGGTTACAGGATCCACTGAAGCTTTCTTT. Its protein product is CASSQWVTGSTEAFF.

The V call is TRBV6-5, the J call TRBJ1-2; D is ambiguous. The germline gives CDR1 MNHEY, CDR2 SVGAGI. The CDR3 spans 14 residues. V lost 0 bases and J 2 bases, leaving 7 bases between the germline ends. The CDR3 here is CASSYSTGNYGYTF. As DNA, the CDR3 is TGTGCCAGCAGTTACTCCACCGGGAACTATGGCTACACCTTC.

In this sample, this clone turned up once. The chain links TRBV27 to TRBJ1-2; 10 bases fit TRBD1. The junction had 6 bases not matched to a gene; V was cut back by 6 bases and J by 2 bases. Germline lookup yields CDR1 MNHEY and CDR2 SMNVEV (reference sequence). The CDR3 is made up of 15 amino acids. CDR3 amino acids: CASSPGTGENYGYTF. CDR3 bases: TGTGCCAGCAGCCCCGGGACAGGGGAAAACTATGGCTACACCTTC.

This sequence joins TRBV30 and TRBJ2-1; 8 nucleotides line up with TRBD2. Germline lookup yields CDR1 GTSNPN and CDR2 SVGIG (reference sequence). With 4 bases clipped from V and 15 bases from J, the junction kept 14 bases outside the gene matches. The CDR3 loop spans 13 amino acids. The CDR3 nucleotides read TGTGCCTGGACCATATCCTTTAGCGGGGATAGGTTCTTC. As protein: CAWTISFSGDRFF.

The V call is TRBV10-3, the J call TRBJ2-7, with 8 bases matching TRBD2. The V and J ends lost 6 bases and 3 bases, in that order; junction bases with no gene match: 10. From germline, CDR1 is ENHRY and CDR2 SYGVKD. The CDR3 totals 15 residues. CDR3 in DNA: TGTGCCATCAGCGGGGGGGCAGGGGTAAACTACGAGCAGTACTTC. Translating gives CAISGGAGVNYEQYF.

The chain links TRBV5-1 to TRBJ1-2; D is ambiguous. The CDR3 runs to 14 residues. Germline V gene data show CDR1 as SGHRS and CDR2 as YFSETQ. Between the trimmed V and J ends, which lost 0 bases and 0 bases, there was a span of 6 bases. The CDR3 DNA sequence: TGCGCCAGCAGCTTGGATCCAGCTAACTATGGCTACACCTTC. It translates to CASSLDPANYGYTF.

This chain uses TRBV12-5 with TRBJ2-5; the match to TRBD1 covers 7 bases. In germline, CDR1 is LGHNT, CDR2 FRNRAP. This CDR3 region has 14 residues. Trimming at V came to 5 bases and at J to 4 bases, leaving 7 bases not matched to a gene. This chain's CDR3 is CASGTQGVAETQYF. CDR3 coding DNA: TGTGCTAGTGGTACCCAGGGGGTTGCAGAGACCCAGTACTTC.

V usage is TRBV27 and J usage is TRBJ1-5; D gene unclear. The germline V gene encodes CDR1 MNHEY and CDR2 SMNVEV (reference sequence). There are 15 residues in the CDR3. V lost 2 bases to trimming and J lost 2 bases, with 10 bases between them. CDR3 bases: TGTGCCAGCAGTTTAATGGGCCATGGCAATCAGCCCCAGCATTTT. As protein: CASSLMGHGNQPQHF.

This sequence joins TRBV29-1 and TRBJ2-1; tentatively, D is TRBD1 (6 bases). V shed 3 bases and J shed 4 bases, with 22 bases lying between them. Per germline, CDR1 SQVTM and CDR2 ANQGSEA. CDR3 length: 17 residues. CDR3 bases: TGCAGCGTTGACCCCAATCCGGCAGGGGCTTATTACAATGAGCAGTTCTTC. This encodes CSVDPNPAGAYYNEQFF.

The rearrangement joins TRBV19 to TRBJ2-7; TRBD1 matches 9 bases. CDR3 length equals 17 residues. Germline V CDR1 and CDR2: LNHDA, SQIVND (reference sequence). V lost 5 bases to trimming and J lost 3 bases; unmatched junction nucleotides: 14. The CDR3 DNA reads TGTGCCAGTAGTCAAGAATTAACCGGGACAGGGTTCTACGAGCAGTACTTC. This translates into CASSQELTGTGFYEQYF. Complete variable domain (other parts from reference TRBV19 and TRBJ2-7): DGGITQSPKYLFRKEGQNVTLSCEQNLNHDAMYWYRQDPGQGLRLIYYSQIVNDFQKGDIAEGYSVSREKKESFPLTVTSAQKNPTAFYLCASSQELTGTGFYEQYFGPGTRLTVT.

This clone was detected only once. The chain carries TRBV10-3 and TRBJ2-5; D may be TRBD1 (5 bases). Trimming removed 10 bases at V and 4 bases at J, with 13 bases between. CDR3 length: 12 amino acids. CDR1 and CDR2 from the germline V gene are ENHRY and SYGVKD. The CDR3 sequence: CASKQDGETQYF. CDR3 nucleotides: TGTGCCAGCAAACAGGACGGAGAGACCCAGTACTTC.